A selection of T cell receptor beta chains follows, all from one sample in a study of cytomegalovirus exposure and HLA in healthy donors. Assay used: immunoSEQ multiplex PCR; TCRdb lists only in-frame clones, some missing. This sample has around 170,000 clones, with around 85% found just once. Material: PBMCs. The receptors derive from a man between 18 and 35 years old in good health and CMV-seropositive. Both conserved end residues are part of each CDR3. The D gene is left open where the match is weak. Clone size, where shown, is once, few, many, or a class for clones that have expanded.

j_gene	abundance	v_gene	d_gene	CDR3nt	CDR3aa
TRBJ2-5	once	TRBV15	TRBD1	TGTGCCACCAGCAGAGATCTCGGACAGGGAGGGACCCAGTACTTC	CATSRDLGQGGTQYF
TRBJ2-7	-	TRBV2	-	TGTGCCAGCAGTGATGAGAGCGAGCAGTACTTC	CASSDESEQYF
TRBJ1-1	-	TRBV6-1	-	TGTGCCAGCAGTGAAAGTAACGGAGGGGCTTTCTTT	CASSESNGGAFF
TRBJ2-1	-	TRBV18	-	TGTGCCAGCTCACCACCGGGCCAGGGACACAACTACAATGAGCAGTTCTTC	CASSPPGQGHNYNEQFF
TRBJ1-5	-	TRBV27	-	TGTGCCAGCAGCCCAAGGGAGAATCAGCCCCAGCATTTT	CASSPRENQPQHF
TRBJ2-7	-	TRBV5-5	TRBD1	TGTGCCAGCAGCTGGGGGGGACAGGGGTCCGAGCAGTACTTC	CASSWGGQGSEQYF
TRBJ1-5	-	TRBV15	-	TGTGCCACCAGCAGAGATCTGCAGGGGAGTCAGCCCCAGCATTTT	CATSRDLQGSQPQHF
TRBJ1-3	-	TRBV6-5	-	TGTGCCAGCAGTGTTAGCTCTGGAAACACCATATATTTT	CASSVSSGNTIYF
TRBJ2-5	-	TRBV18	TRBD2	TGTGCCAGCTCACCCGTGCTAGCGGGAGGCGGGGAGACCCAGTACTTC	CASSPVLAGGGETQYF
TRBJ1-2	once	TRBV16	-	TGTGCCAGCAGCCAATCCCAGGCTGACTATGGCTACACCTTC	CASSQSQADYGYTF
TRBJ1-5	once	TRBV19	-	TGTGCCAGTAGTATGCGGGACGGTAGCAATCAGCCCCAGCATTTT	CASSMRDGSNQPQHF
TRBJ1-5	-	TRBV15	-	TGTGCCACCAGCGCACACAGGGCCGGCAATCAGCCCCAGCATTTT	CATSAHRAGNQPQHF
TRBJ2-7	-	TRBV4-2	TRBD1	TGTGCCAGCAGCCGGGAACCGGGACAGTTCTACGAGCAGTACTTC	CASSREPGQFYEQYF
TRBJ2-7	-	TRBV5-1	TRBD2	TGCGCCAGCAGCTTACTAGCGGGTTCCTACGAGCAGTACTTC	CASSLLAGSYEQYF
TRBJ1-1	-	TRBV7-8	-	TGTGCCAGCAGCTTAGGCTTATCCGGGAACACTGAAGCTTTCTTT	CASSLGLSGNTEAFF
TRBJ2-3	once	TRBV19	TRBD1	TGTGCCAGTAGCCCTCGGGACAGAGTGTCAGATACGCAGTATTTT	CASSPRDRVSDTQYF
TRBJ2-7	-	TRBV29-1	-	TGCAGCGCCGGCTCCTACGAGCAGTACTTC	CSAGSYEQYF
TRBJ1-2	-	TRBV28	TRBD1	TGTGCCAGCAGTTTAGGACAGGGGGCCCGCTACACCTTC	CASSLGQGARYTF
TRBJ1-1	-	TRBV7-3	-	TGTGCCAGCAGCTTTAGCAACGGGAACACTGAAGCTTTCTTT	CASSFSNGNTEAFF
TRBJ2-1	-	TRBV28	-	TGTGCCAGCAGTTTATTGAGCGGAAGCTCCTACAATGAGCAGTTCTTC	CASSLLSGSSYNEQFF
TRBJ1-1	-	TRBV15	-	TGTGCCACCAGCAGAGAAGGGGCCGGGAACACTGAAGCTTTCTTT	CATSREGAGNTEAFF
TRBJ1-1	-	TRBV29-1	TRBD1	TGCAGCGTGTCGACAGGGGGCATAACTGAAGCTTTCTTT	CSVSTGGITEAFF
TRBJ2-3	-	TRBV9	TRBD2	TGTGCCAGCAGCGCCGAGCCGGGACTAGCGGGGGTCCCCTGGGATACGCAGTATTTT	CASSAEPGLAGVPWDTQYF
TRBJ1-1	-	TRBV2	-	TGTGCCAGCAACAACGACAGAGCCTGGGACACTGAAGCTTTCTTT	CASNNDRAWDTEAFF
TRBJ1-3	-	TRBV7-9	-	TGTGCCAGCAGTCAGGCTTCCGGGGGCACCATATATTTT	CASSQASGGTIYF